Sequencing of this T cell receptor (beta chain) was carried out in a study of T cell responses to AZD1222 COVID-19 vaccine. Sequencing used immunoSEQ multiplex PCR; TCRdb keeps in-frame clones, though not all of them. This sample has 150,000 to 200,000 clones, with over 70% found just once. V dropped 7 bases and J dropped 7 bases, with 16 bases sitting between them. The germline gives CDR1 SNHLY, CDR2 FYNNEI. CDR3 size: 13 residues. General observations from the study: With two AZD1222 doses given, Spike-specific TCR breadth and depth both rose. Close to half of spike-specific TCRs reportedly recognize unmutated variant regions.

In regard to this clone: What it recognizes is unknown.

This clonotype was obtained from an adult in good health. This material consisted of peripheral blood, taken on day 0 of MenACWY control vaccination. This rearrangement joins TRBV2 to TRBJ2-5; unclear D gene. The CDR3 DNA follows: TGTGCCAGCACCGCGGACCAGCGTCGGACCCAGTACTTC. As protein: CASTADQRRTQYF.